The 31 T cell receptor beta chains reported below all come from one sample, sequenced in a study of OX40 agonist ivuxolimab in advanced cancers. The method was immunoSEQ multiplex PCR; TCRdb's version includes in-frame clones alone and lacks a portion of them. The sample includes 85,000 to 120,000 clones, less than 95% of them seen just once. The sample consisted of CD4+ or CD8+ T cells sorted from blood, taken in a trial of the OX40 agonist ivuxolimab. These receptors came from an adult with an advanced solid tumor such as melanoma, head and neck, liver or kidney cancer.

The rearrangement uses TRBV2 and TRBJ1-3; D is perhaps TRBD1 (6 bases). The CDR3 length is 14 residues. V was pared by 6 bases and J by 0 bases, with 9 bases between. Germline V gene lookup returns CDR1 SNHLY and CDR2 FYNNEI. The CDR3 DNA reads TGTGCCAGCAGCACACAGGGCTCTGGAAACACCATATATTTT. Translating it yields CASSTQGSGNTIYF.

The sample holds one count of this clone. The CDR3 nucleotides are TGTGCCAGCAGTGATGATGGGGGCTCCTACAATGAGCAGTTCTTC. Translated: CASSDDGGSYNEQFF. The chain combines TRBV25-1 with TRBJ2-1; TRBD1 or TRBD2 may be the D gene (5 bases each). Germline V CDR1 and CDR2: MGHDK, SYGVNS. V lost 3 bases, J lost 0 bases, and 9 bases lay in between. CDR3 length: 15 amino acids.

This CDR3 reads CAGLLIGEKLFF. The CDR3, as DNA: TGTGCCGGACTCCTGATAGGTGAAAAACTGTTTTTT. This chain uses TRBV6-5 with TRBJ1-4; D remains unclear. With 11 bases removed from V and 7 bases from J, the gap between germline ends came to 14 bases. Per germline, CDR1 MNHEY and CDR2 SVGAGI. This CDR3 has 12 amino acids.

The V gene is TRBV6-1, the J gene TRBJ2-5, with TRBD1 matching 10 bases. V dropped 6 bases and J dropped 5; count of bases not matched to a gene: 3. The CDR3 loop spans 13 amino acids. Germline CDR1 is MNHNS and CDR2 is SASEGT. The CDR3 reads CASRGTGEETQYF. The CDR3 coding sequence is TGTGCCAGCAGGGGGACAGGGGAGGAGACCCAGTACTTC.

The chain combines TRBV19 with TRBJ1-2, with no clear D. Trimming took off 1 base at V and 4 bases at J, with 13 bases between the two ends. The CDR3 totals 15 residues. Germline assignment: CDR1 LNHDA and CDR2 SQIVND (reference sequence). The CDR3 sequence is CASSIVTLFGYGYTF. The CDR3 nucleotides read TGTGCCAGTAGTATAGTAACACTATTTGGCTATGGCTACACCTTC.

The chain combines TRBV7-2 with TRBJ1-5; a possible D gene is TRBD1 (6 bases). The ends were cut back, 5 bases at V and 3 bases at J, with 20 bases in the middle. The CDR3 runs 17 residues. Germline CDR1 SGHTA, CDR2 FQGNSA. The chain's CDR3 is CASSPRTAVNSNQPQHF. CDR3 bases: TGTGCCAGCAGCCCACGGACAGCCGTAAATTCCAATCAGCCCCAGCATTTT.

The rearrangement uses TRBV5-1 and TRBJ2-7; TRBD1 matches 9 bases. Per germline, CDR1 SGHRS and CDR2 YFSETQ. This CDR3 has 14 residues. V shed 5 bases and J 4 bases; nucleotides not matched to a gene: 7. This CDR3 reads CASRSGQGTYEQYF. The DNA of the CDR3 is TGCGCCAGCAGATCAGGACAGGGGACGTACGAGCAGTACTTC.

The sample holds one count of this clone. CDR3 sequence (DNA): TGCGCCAGCAGTCCCCTACCTGAGGATACGCAGTATTTT. Translating gives CASSPLPEDTQYF. The chain is built from TRBV5-1 and TRBJ2-3; D unresolved. V was clipped by 5 bases and J by 6 bases, with 13 bases between them. Germline CDR1 is SGHRS and CDR2 is YFSETQ. This CDR3 contains 13 residues. Combining the CDR3 with reference TRBV5-1 and TRBJ2-3 gives the whole variable domain KAGVTQTPRYLIKTRGQQVTLSCSPISGHRSVSWYQQTPGQGLQFLFEYFSETQRNKGNFPGRFSGRQFSNSRSEMNVSTLELGDSALYLCASSPLPEDTQYFGPGTRLTVL.

Remarks on this clone: At one boundary the junction diverges from the germline segment, which might be a read error. CDR3 in DNA: TGCGCCGGCAGCCCAGGCACCATATATTTT. Its translation is CAGSPGTIYF. The chain is built from TRBV5-1 and TRBJ1-3; D gene ambiguous. This CDR3 region has 10 residues. In germline, CDR1 is SGHRS, CDR2 YFSETQ.

The genes are TRBV15 and TRBJ2-7, with no clear D. Germline V gene sequence: CDR1 LNHNV, CDR2 YYDKDF (reference sequence). The CDR3 is 12 amino acids. The germline V and J ends were trimmed by 5 bases and 4 bases, with 9 bases remaining between them. CDR3 in DNA: TGTGCCACCAGCCGACCAAATTACGAGCAGTACTTC. It specifies CATSRPNYEQYF.

V is TRBV7-2 and J is TRBJ1-4, with 11 bases aligning to TRBD1. This CDR3 region has 14 residues. The junction had 0 bases not matched to a gene; V was cut back by 3 bases and J by 6 bases. Germline loops: CDR1 SGHTA, CDR2 FQGNSA. The CDR3 sequence: CASSLGQGDEKLFF. CDR3 nucleotides: TGTGCCAGCAGCTTGGGACAGGGGGATGAAAAACTGTTTTTT.

The chain couples TRBV20-1 to TRBJ1-2; D not resolved. The germline V and J ends were trimmed by 7 bases and 3 bases, with 9 bases remaining between them. CDR3 length equals 11 residues. Germline V gene data show CDR1 as DFQATT and CDR2 as SNEGSKA (reference sequence). The CDR3 bases are TGCAGTGTGCGGAGGGACTATGGCTACACCTTC. Translation: CSVRRDYGYTF.

The V and J genes are TRBV19 and TRBJ2-2; TRBD2 matches 14 bases. Unmatched junction bases numbered 5, after V lost 5 bases and J lost 0 bases. This CDR3 is 18 amino acids long. Germline assignment: CDR1 LNHDA and CDR2 SQIVND (reference sequence). The CDR3 bases are TGTGCCAGTAGTGCCGGACTAGCGGGGGGTTCGAACACCGGGGAGCTGTTTTTT. Translated, it gives CASSAGLAGGSNTGELFF.

J is TRBJ2-1 and V is TRBV7-9; a weak D match, TRBD1 (6 bases). Germline loops: CDR1 SEHNR, CDR2 FQNEAQ (reference sequence). This CDR3 comprises 13 residues. The V end was cut by 1 base, the J end by 8 bases, with 9 bases between. The CDR3 sequence: CASSLGQVDEQFF. The CDR3, as DNA: TGTGCCAGCAGCTTAGGACAGGTGGATGAGCAGTTCTTC.

This sequence joins TRBV7-9 and TRBJ2-1, with 7 nucleotides matching TRBD1. Germline lookup yields CDR1 SEHNR and CDR2 FQNEAQ (reference sequence). There are 13 residues in the CDR3. V trimming: 5 bases; J trimming: 7 bases; junction bases outside the gene matches: 5. The CDR3 nucleotides read TGTGCCAGCAGCCCAGACAGGGCAAATGAGCAGTTCTTC. The encoded protein is CASSPDRANEQFF.

The gene calls are TRBV7-2 and TRBJ1-1, with D possibly TRBD1 on 5 matching bases. In germline, CDR1 is SGHTA, CDR2 FQGNSA. V lost 1 base and J lost 4, with 7 bases in between. The CDR3 extends over 13 amino acids. Written as DNA, the CDR3 is TGTGCCAGCAGCTTAGGGGGGGGCACTGAAGCTTTCTTT. This encodes CASSLGGGTEAFF.

The V and J genes are TRBV9 and TRBJ2-7; D possibly corresponds to TRBD2 (7 bases). The CDR3 sequence is 18 residues long. Germline CDR1 reads SGDLS; CDR2 reads YYNGEE. Trimming cost V 4 bases and J 3 bases, with 26 bases left between them. Written as DNA, the CDR3 is TGTGCCAGCAGCCCCCGCTCAGGGCCGGGGGGCCAAATCTACGAGCAGTACTTC. It yields the protein CASSPRSGPGGQIYEQYF.

This clone was recorded once. The CDR3, as DNA: TGTGCCAGCACCCTTGACAGGGCATACGAGCAGTACTTC. Translating gives CASTLDRAYEQYF. The chain carries TRBV5-5 and TRBJ2-7, with TRBD1 matching over 7 bases. CDR1 and CDR2 from the germline V gene are SGHKS and YYEKEE (reference sequence). The CDR3 runs 13 residues. The V segment lost 6 bases and the J segment 4 bases; nucleotides outside the gene matches: 7.

The rearrangement uses TRBV7-9 and TRBJ1-1; no firm D call. This CDR3 spans 15 amino acids. The germline CDR1 and CDR2 sequences are SEHNR and FQNEAQ (reference sequence). Between the trimmed V and J ends, which lost 3 bases and 7 bases, there was a span of 18 bases. CDR3 sequence (DNA): TGTGCCAGCAGCTTTCAAGCAGGCGGTGTGCTTGAAGCTTTCTTT. Translation: CASSFQAGGVLEAFF.

The J gene is TRBJ2-3, the V gene TRBV5-1; D tentatively reads TRBD1 or TRBD2 (6 bases each). There are 16 residues in the CDR3. The V end lost 0 bases, the J end lost 1 base, and 12 bases lay between the germline ends. CDR1 and CDR2 from the germline V gene are SGHRS and YFSETQ. The DNA for the CDR3 is TGCGCCAGCAGCTTGGTGGGGGGCGCGGGCACAGATACGCAGTATTTT. Its translation: CASSLVGGAGTDTQYF.

This chain joins TRBV21-1 and TRBJ1-5. TRBV21-1 is tagged as a pseudogene. The CDR3 is 10 amino acids. CDR3 protein: CASRSQPQHF. CDR3 coding DNA: TGTGCCAGTAGAAGTCAGCCCCAGCATTTT.

The rearrangement links TRBV11-1 to TRBJ1-3, with TRBD1 identical over 7 bases. The CDR3 length is 14 residues. CDR1 and CDR2 (germline): SGHAT, FQDESV (reference sequence). J lost 2 bases, V lost 3 bases, and 1 base had no gene match. CDR3 sequence (DNA): TGTGCCAGCAGCTTGACAGGGCCTGGAAACACCATATATTTT. Translating it yields CASSLTGPGNTIYF.

The chain carries TRBV7-8 and TRBJ1-4, with D possibly TRBD1 on 6 matching bases. V lost 3 bases and J lost 7, with 21 bases in between. The CDR3 sequence is 17 residues long. Germline V CDR1 and CDR2: SGHVS, FQNEAQ. The CDR3 sequence is CASSFIQGRAQAEKLFF. CDR3 nucleotides: TGTGCCAGCAGCTTCATCCAGGGGAGGGCTCAAGCTGAAAAACTGTTTTTT.

This chain joins TRBV6-4 and TRBJ2-1, with no clear D. This CDR3 region has 14 residues. From germline, CDR1 is MRHNA and CDR2 SNTAGT. Trimming removed 4 bases at V and 0 bases at J, with 7 bases between. The CDR3 spells CASSAGPSYNEQFF. The CDR3 DNA sequence: TGTGCCAGCAGTGCCGGCCCCTCCTACAATGAGCAGTTCTTC.

This rearrangement joins TRBV6-5 to TRBJ2-7; 9 bases are a match to TRBD2. The V gene's germline CDR1 is MNHEY and CDR2 SVGAGI. J lost 6 bases, V lost 5 bases, and 8 bases had no gene match. This CDR3 contains 14 residues. The CDR3 region is CASSLGLALAEQYF. The CDR3 region has the DNA TGTGCCAGCAGTCTAGGACTAGCGCTTGCCGAGCAGTACTTC.

The chain couples TRBV9 to TRBJ2-3; 7 nucleotides align to TRBD2. The germline CDR1 and CDR2 sequences are SGDLS and YYNGEE. This CDR3 is 16 amino acids long. The V segment lost 3 bases and the J segment 4 bases; nucleotides outside the gene matches: 11. CDR3 residues: CASSGLLASPSDTQYF. The DNA of the CDR3 is TGTGCCAGCAGCGGACTACTAGCGTCGCCTTCAGATACGCAGTATTTT.

The chain is built from TRBV7-2 and TRBJ2-3; D perhaps matches TRBD2 (5 bases). Germline V CDR1 and CDR2: SGHTA, FQGNSA. Trimming took off 5 bases at V and 2 bases at J, with 17 bases between the two ends. The CDR3 extends over 16 amino acids. The CDR3 spells CASSQILARPTDTQYF. CDR3 DNA sequence: TGTGCCAGCAGCCAAATTTTAGCGAGACCCACAGATACGCAGTATTTT.

V gene TRBV6-6 combines with J gene TRBJ1-2; possible D gene TRBD1, 6 bases. The CDR3 runs to 15 residues. CDR1 is MNHNY and CDR2 is SVGAGI in the germline V gene (reference sequence). Trimming shortened V by 10 bases and J by 3 bases, and 21 bases separated the two germline ends. CDR3 nucleotides: TGTGCCACCTCTTCTACAGGGTCTATGTACTATGGCTACACCTTC. Amino acid sequence: CATSSTGSMYYGYTF.

This sequence joins TRBV5-6 and TRBJ1-1, with unresolved D. With 1 base removed from V and 3 bases from J, the gap between germline ends came to 10 bases. Germline-derived CDR1 and CDR2 are SGHDT and YYEEEE. This CDR3 has 14 residues. The CDR3 loop reads CASSLYQLDTEAFF. For the CDR3, the DNA is TGTGCCAGCAGCTTGTACCAGTTAGACACTGAAGCTTTCTTT.

Details on this clone: In the same sample, other DNA sequences code for this CDR3. The chain recombines TRBV7-2 with TRBJ2-5; 7 bases agree with TRBD1. CDR3 length: 13 residues. Germline-derived CDR1 and CDR2 are SGHTA and FQGNSA. Trimming at V came to 5 bases and at J to 2 bases, leaving 2 bases not matched to a gene. The CDR3 sequence: CASSRDRQETQYF. CDR3 DNA: TGTGCCAGCAGCAGGGACAGACAAGAGACCCAGTACTTC.

This rearrangement joins TRBV29-1 to TRBJ2-2; no clear D gene. The CDR3 totals 13 residues. Per germline, CDR1 SQVTM and CDR2 ANQGSEA. V dropped 4 bases and J dropped 1 base, with 7 bases sitting between them. The DNA of the CDR3 is TGCAGCGTTGGGCAGAAGAACACCGGGGAGCTGTTTTTT. Its protein product is CSVGQKNTGELFF.